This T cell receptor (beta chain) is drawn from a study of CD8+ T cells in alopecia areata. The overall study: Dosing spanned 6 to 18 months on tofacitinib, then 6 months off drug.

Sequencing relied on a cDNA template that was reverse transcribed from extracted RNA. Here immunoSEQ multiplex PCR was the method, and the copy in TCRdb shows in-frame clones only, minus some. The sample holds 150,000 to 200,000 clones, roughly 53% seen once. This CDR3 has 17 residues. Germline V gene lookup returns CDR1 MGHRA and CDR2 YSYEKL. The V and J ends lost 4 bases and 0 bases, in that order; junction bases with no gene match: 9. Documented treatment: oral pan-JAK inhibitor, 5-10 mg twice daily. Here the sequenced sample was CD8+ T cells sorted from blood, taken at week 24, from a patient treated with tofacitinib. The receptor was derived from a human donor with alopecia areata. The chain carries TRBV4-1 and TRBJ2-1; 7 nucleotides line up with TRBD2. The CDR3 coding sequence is TGCGCCAGCAGCCCTGGGAGGGGCGGTAGCTCCTACAATGAGCAGTTCTTC. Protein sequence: CASSPGRGGSSYNEQFF.